The clone carrying this T cell receptor beta chain was seen only a few times. Its antigen remains unidentified. TCR beta libraries were made by quantitative 5'-RACE with molecular barcodes. TCRdb analysed the 5' RACE reads with MiXCR anew, one entry per CDR3 protein. The sample carries approximately 260,000 distinct CDR3 sequences, 15% to 20% recorded once. These data are taken from a study of CD8 T cells in ankylosing spondylitis. General study findings and limits: Reports say disease-linked clones showed up significantly more in matched ankylosing spondylitis synovial fluid. In reactive arthritis synovial fluid and blood, some motif variants had been reported before. Ankylosing spondylitis blood appeared to be characterized by a TCR beta motif of about 8 highly homologous variants.

This CDR3 has 15 amino acids. The ends were cut back, 10 bases at V and 5 bases at J, with 23 bases in the middle. The germline gives CDR1 ENHRY, CDR2 SYGVKD. The sequenced sample consisted of blood, either unsorted or a sorted T cell fraction (not recorded which). This rearrangement joins TRBV10-3 to TRBJ2-5; tentatively, D is TRBD2 (6 bases). The source of this sequence is a male donor with ankylosing spondylitis or in good health (not recorded which). The DNA of the CDR3 is TGTGCCACCGAGGTGCGGGAAGGATCTCTGGAGACCCAGTACTTC. Its protein product is CATEVREGSLETQYF.